A selection of T cell receptor beta chains follows, all from one sample in a study of blood T cell repertoires in COVID-19. Measured with immunoSEQ multiplex PCR; TCRdb has only the in-frame clones, and not every one. The profile covers about 270,000 clones, with 85% to 90% appearing a single time and about 4% taken by the ten largest. Sequenced material: PBMCs or T cells enriched from blood (not recorded which). These TCRs come from a woman in her twenties or thirties with acute COVID-19. Both conserved end residues are part of each CDR3. A D gene is named only where the DNA matches it firmly. Expanded clones are given a class, and other clones once, few, many or no size at all.

v_gene: TRBV5-8
j_gene: TRBJ1-1
abundance: NA
d_gene: TRBD1
CDR3aa: CASNSARTGINTEAFF
CDR3nt: TGTGCCAGCAACTCCGCTCGGACAGGGATAAACACTGAAGCTTTCTTT

v_gene: TRBV7-7
j_gene: TRBJ2-1
abundance: once
d_gene: TRBD2
CDR3aa: CASSYTGLAGENSYNEQFF
CDR3nt: TGTGCCAGCAGTTACACGGGACTAGCGGGAGAAAACTCCTACAATGAGCAGTTCTTC

v_gene: TRBV24-1
j_gene: TRBJ2-3
abundance: NA
d_gene: TRBD2
CDR3aa: CATSDLRLAGDVADTQYF
CDR3nt: TGTGCCACCAGTGATTTGCGACTAGCGGGAGACGTAGCAGATACGCAGTATTTT

v_gene: TRBV7-9
j_gene: TRBJ2-1
abundance: NA
d_gene: NA
CDR3aa: CASSSQTRYNEQFF
CDR3nt: TGTGCCAGCAGCTCACAGACCAGATACAATGAGCAGTTCTTC

v_gene: TRBV9
j_gene: TRBJ2-1
abundance: NA
d_gene: TRBD2
CDR3aa: CASSVAGVQHEQFF
CDR3nt: TGTGCCAGCAGCGTGGCGGGAGTCCAGCATGAGCAGTTCTTC

v_gene: TRBV9
j_gene: TRBJ1-2
abundance: NA
d_gene: NA
CDR3aa: CASSVVAASLYGYTF
CDR3nt: TGTGCCAGCAGCGTAGTAGCGGCGTCCCTCTATGGCTACACCTTC

v_gene: TRBV13
j_gene: TRBJ1-3
abundance: NA
d_gene: NA
CDR3aa: CASSLGPAGRGNTIYF
CDR3nt: TGTGCCAGCAGCTTAGGCCCCGCAGGTCGTGGAAACACCATATATTTT

v_gene: TRBV14
j_gene: TRBJ1-2
abundance: NA
d_gene: NA
CDR3aa: CASSQEHIYGYTF
CDR3nt: TGTGCCAGCAGCCAAGAGCACATCTATGGCTACACCTTC

v_gene: TRBV2
j_gene: TRBJ2-2
abundance: NA
d_gene: NA
CDR3aa: CASSEAVNFGELFF
CDR3nt: TGTGCCAGCAGTGAAGCGGTTAACTTCGGGGAGCTGTTTTTT

v_gene: TRBV11-2
j_gene: TRBJ2-5
abundance: NA
d_gene: TRBD2
CDR3aa: CASSLGRASGNQETQYF
CDR3nt: TGTGCCAGCAGCTTGGGACGGGCTAGCGGGAATCAAGAGACCCAGTACTTC

v_gene: TRBV7-7
j_gene: TRBJ2-3
abundance: NA
d_gene: NA
CDR3aa: CASSLDRDTDTQYF
CDR3nt: TGTGCTAGCAGCTTAGATCGGGACACAGATACGCAGTATTTT

v_gene: TRBV5-6
j_gene: TRBJ2-3
abundance: NA
d_gene: TRBD2
CDR3aa: CASSYISGGGDTQYF
CDR3nt: TGTGCCAGCAGCTACATCTCGGGAGGAGGAGATACGCAGTATTTT

v_gene: TRBV13
j_gene: TRBJ2-7
abundance: once
d_gene: NA
CDR3aa: CASSLESVDEQYF
CDR3nt: TGTGCCAGCAGCTTAGAGTCGGTGGACGAGCAGTACTTC

v_gene: TRBV24-1
j_gene: TRBJ2-1
abundance: NA
d_gene: TRBD1
CDR3aa: CATSGQGPYNEQFF
CDR3nt: TGTGCCACCAGTGGACAGGGACCCTACAATGAGCAGTTCTTC

v_gene: TRBV4-1
j_gene: TRBJ2-1
abundance: NA
d_gene: NA
CDR3aa: CASSQEEGDEQFF
CDR3nt: TGCGCCAGCAGCCAAGAAGAGGGAGATGAGCAGTTCTTC

v_gene: TRBV28
j_gene: TRBJ1-1
abundance: NA
d_gene: TRBD1
CDR3aa: CASRTGQGNTEAFF
CDR3nt: TGTGCCAGCAGGACCGGACAGGGGAACACTGAAGCTTTCTTT

v_gene: TRBV5-6
j_gene: TRBJ2-7
abundance: NA
d_gene: NA
CDR3aa: CASSLDRRTYEQYF
CDR3nt: TGTGCCAGCAGCTTGGACAGGAGAACCTACGAGCAGTACTTC

v_gene: TRBV3-1/TRBV3-2
j_gene: TRBJ1-1
abundance: few
d_gene: NA
CDR3aa: CASSQGDNEAFF
CDR3nt: TGTGCCAGCAGCCAAGGGGACAATGAAGCTTTCTTT

v_gene: TRBV5-4
j_gene: TRBJ2-1
abundance: NA
d_gene: TRBD2
CDR3aa: CASSSGLADNEQFF
CDR3nt: TGTGCCAGCAGCTCGGGACTAGCGGACAATGAGCAGTTCTTC

v_gene: TRBV9
j_gene: TRBJ1-2
abundance: NA
d_gene: NA
CDR3aa: CASSVDGWGEGYTF
CDR3nt: TGTGCCAGCAGCGTAGATGGTTGGGGGGAAGGCTACACCTTC

v_gene: TRBV18
j_gene: TRBJ2-7
abundance: once
d_gene: TRBD1
CDR3aa: CASSPGGHEQYF
CDR3nt: TGTGCCAGCTCCCCAGGGGGCCATGAGCAGTACTTC

v_gene: TRBV30
j_gene: TRBJ2-2
abundance: NA
d_gene: NA
CDR3aa: CAWSVGGTGELFF
CDR3nt: TGTGCCTGGAGTGTAGGAGGCACCGGGGAGCTGTTTTTT

v_gene: TRBV28
j_gene: TRBJ1-5
abundance: few
d_gene: NA
CDR3aa: CASSSVSGQHNQPQHF
CDR3nt: TGTGCCAGCAGTTCTGTTTCAGGACAGCACAATCAGCCCCAGCATTTT

v_gene: TRBV7-7
j_gene: TRBJ2-2
abundance: NA
d_gene: TRBD2
CDR3aa: CASSLNPGREGAGELFF
CDR3nt: TGTGCCAGCAGCCTAAACCCGGGGAGGGAAGGGGCCGGGGAGCTGTTTTTT

v_gene: TRBV5-1
j_gene: TRBJ2-3
abundance: NA
d_gene: NA
CDR3aa: CASSPGETTDTQYF
CDR3nt: TGCGCCAGCAGCCCTGGGGAGACAACAGATACGCAGTATTTT

v_gene: TRBV14
j_gene: TRBJ2-6
abundance: NA
d_gene: NA
CDR3aa: CASSQGSSGANVLTF
CDR3nt: TGTGCCAGCAGCCAAGGGAGCTCTGGGGCCAACGTCCTGACTTTC

v_gene: TRBV11-2
j_gene: TRBJ2-1
abundance: once
d_gene: NA
CDR3aa: CASSSSRVEQFF
CDR3nt: TGTGCCAGCAGCTCCTCCAGGGTTGAGCAGTTCTTC

v_gene: TRBV7-9
j_gene: TRBJ2-1
abundance: NA
d_gene: TRBD2
CDR3aa: CASSLGGLAGTTYNEQFF
CDR3nt: TGTGCCAGCAGCTTAGGGGGACTAGCGGGAACTACCTACAATGAGCAGTTCTTC

v_gene: TRBV19
j_gene: TRBJ1-3
abundance: NA
d_gene: TRBD1
CDR3aa: CASSTGTDASGNTIYF
CDR3nt: TGTGCCAGTAGTACAGGGACAGATGCCTCTGGAAACACCATATATTTT

v_gene: TRBV19
j_gene: TRBJ1-2
abundance: NA
d_gene: TRBD1
CDR3aa: CATYTGTGTYGYTF
CDR3nt: TGTGCCACTTATACCGGGACAGGGACCTATGGCTACACCTTC

v_gene: TRBV14
j_gene: TRBJ2-1
abundance: NA
d_gene: TRBD2
CDR3aa: CASSLLLAGGPGNEQFF
CDR3nt: TGTGCCAGCAGCCTACTCTTAGCGGGAGGGCCGGGCAATGAGCAGTTCTTC

v_gene: TRBV15
j_gene: TRBJ1-2
abundance: NA
d_gene: NA
CDR3aa: CATSRGGRADGYTF
CDR3nt: TGTGCCACCAGCAGAGGTGGGAGGGCTGATGGCTACACCTTC

v_gene: TRBV6-2/TRBV6-3
j_gene: TRBJ1-2
abundance: NA
d_gene: TRBD1
CDR3aa: CASSYSGTGDLWGYTF
CDR3nt: TGTGCCAGCAGTTACTCCGGGACAGGGGATTTATGGGGCTACACCTTC

v_gene: TRBV16
j_gene: TRBJ1-6
abundance: NA
d_gene: NA
CDR3aa: CASSATGFYNSPLHF
CDR3nt: TGTGCCAGCAGCGCCACAGGGTTCTATAATTCACCCCTCCACTTT

v_gene: TRBV27
j_gene: TRBJ1-2
abundance: NA
d_gene: NA
CDR3aa: CASSLTRQASSANYGYTF
CDR3nt: TGTGCCAGCAGTTTAACTCGACAAGCATCCTCAGCTAACTATGGCTACACCTTC

v_gene: TRBV21-1
j_gene: TRBJ2-7
abundance: NA
d_gene: NA
CDR3aa: CASSLQGSYEQYF
CDR3nt: TGTGCCAGCAGCCTACAGGGGTCCTACGAGCAGTACTTC

v_gene: TRBV3-1/TRBV3-2
j_gene: TRBJ2-1
abundance: once
d_gene: NA
CDR3aa: CASSRGSGEYNEQFF
CDR3nt: TGTGCCAGCAGCCGGGGCTCGGGGGAGTACAATGAGCAGTTCTTC

v_gene: TRBV19
j_gene: TRBJ2-2
abundance: NA
d_gene: NA
CDR3aa: CASRGIGGELFF
CDR3nt: TGTGCCAGCAGGGGTATAGGCGGGGAGCTGTTTTTT

v_gene: TRBV7-9
j_gene: TRBJ2-7
abundance: NA
d_gene: NA
CDR3aa: CASSYQGYEQYF
CDR3nt: TGTGCCAGCAGTTATCAGGGTTACGAGCAGTACTTC

v_gene: TRBV2
j_gene: TRBJ2-7
abundance: NA
d_gene: TRBD1
CDR3aa: CASSDGQGAGEQYF
CDR3nt: TGTGCCAGCAGTGACGGGCAGGGGGCGGGTGAGCAGTACTTC

v_gene: TRBV28
j_gene: TRBJ2-3
abundance: NA
d_gene: NA
CDR3aa: CASSVYEDTQYF
CDR3nt: TGTGCCAGCAGTGTTTATGAGGATACGCAGTATTTT

v_gene: TRBV7-7
j_gene: TRBJ2-3
abundance: NA
d_gene: TRBD1
CDR3aa: CASSWTGGDTQYF
CDR3nt: TGTGCCAGCAGCTGGACAGGGGGGGATACGCAGTATTTT

v_gene: TRBV7-8
j_gene: TRBJ1-4
abundance: NA
d_gene: NA
CDR3aa: CASSLGRNEKLFF
CDR3nt: TGTGCCAGCAGCTTGGGGAGAAATGAAAAACTGTTTTTT

v_gene: TRBV6-2/TRBV6-3
j_gene: TRBJ2-7
abundance: NA
d_gene: NA
CDR3aa: CASTPGVAEAYEQYF
CDR3nt: TGTGCCAGCACCCCAGGCGTGGCGGAAGCCTACGAGCAGTACTTC

v_gene: TRBV24-1
j_gene: TRBJ1-1
abundance: NA
d_gene: NA
CDR3aa: CATSKNTEAFF
CDR3nt: TGTGCCACCAGCAAGAACACTGAAGCTTTCTTT

v_gene: TRBV19
j_gene: TRBJ2-3
abundance: NA
d_gene: TRBD2
CDR3aa: CASSIVLAGGPSTDTQYF
CDR3nt: TGTGCCAGTAGTATAGTACTAGCGGGAGGTCCCTCCACAGATACGCAGTATTTT

v_gene: TRBV27
j_gene: TRBJ2-1
abundance: NA
d_gene: TRBD2
CDR3aa: CASTSGNEQFF
CDR3nt: TGTGCCAGCACTAGCGGGAATGAGCAGTTCTTC

v_gene: TRBV11-2
j_gene: TRBJ2-5
abundance: NA
d_gene: TRBD2
CDR3aa: CASSLDIRTSGSIKETQYF
CDR3nt: TGTGCCAGCAGCTTAGATATCAGGACTAGCGGGAGTATAAAGGAGACCCAGTACTTC

v_gene: TRBV6-5
j_gene: TRBJ1-2
abundance: NA
d_gene: TRBD1
CDR3aa: CASSQQGDDGYTF
CDR3nt: TGTGCCAGCAGTCAACAGGGGGACGATGGCTACACCTTC

v_gene: TRBV7-6
j_gene: TRBJ2-2
abundance: NA
d_gene: NA
CDR3aa: CASSLPDKGGDTGELFF
CDR3nt: TGTGCCAGCAGCTTACCTGACAAAGGGGGGGACACCGGGGAGCTGTTTTTT

v_gene: TRBV28
j_gene: TRBJ1-2
abundance: NA
d_gene: TRBD1
CDR3aa: CASSWTGLANYGYTF
CDR3nt: TGTGCCAGCAGTTGGACAGGGCTAGCTAACTATGGCTACACCTTC

v_gene: TRBV28
j_gene: TRBJ1-1
abundance: NA
d_gene: NA
CDR3aa: CASSLGGGSAGVNTEAFF
CDR3nt: TGTGCCAGCAGTTTAGGGGGCGGGTCCGCGGGCGTGAACACTGAAGCTTTCTTT

v_gene: TRBV19
j_gene: TRBJ2-3
abundance: NA
d_gene: NA
CDR3aa: CASSIGQATDTQYF
CDR3nt: TGTGCCAGTAGTATCGGTCAGGCTACAGATACGCAGTATTTT